This T cell receptor (beta chain) was recovered during a study of cytomegalovirus exposure and HLA in healthy donors. PCR used 60 Vbeta primers and 13 Jbeta primers. Only in-frame clones appear in the TCRdb table, and some are missing; sequencing was by immunoSEQ multiplex PCR. The table shows 150,000 or so clones, with over 75% occurring only once. In the case of this clone: Its antigen is as yet unknown.

V was trimmed by 4 bases and J by 0 bases, leaving 14 bases between them. Germline V gene data show CDR1 as SGHRS and CDR2 as YFSETQ. The CDR3 sequence is 16 residues long. General observations from the study: Both high specificity and high sensitivity reportedly marked the classifier's diagnosis of cytomegalovirus status. Among donors in an Asian-associated ancestry cluster, a later analysis reportedly found fewer N-insertions than the roughly 700-donor mean.

This receptor was obtained from a man between 18 and 29 years old in good health and CMV-seropositive. Input material: PBMCs. The J gene is TRBJ1-3, the V gene TRBV5-1; D might be TRBD1 (5 bases). In DNA, the CDR3 is TGCGCCAGCAGCCCGGGGGGACGGAGCTCTGGAAACACCATATATTTT. Translating it yields CASSPGGRSSGNTIYF.